This TCR beta chain was identified in a study of cytomegalovirus exposure and HLA in healthy donors. Study information: Within an early data release were about 80 million unique TCRs drawn from HLA-typed donors.

Though probably carrying unrecorded immune exposures, donors were nominally healthy at sampling. Trimming left V 4 bases short and J 1 base short, with 11 bases between. Per the germline V gene, CDR1 is SGHRS and CDR2 is YFSETQ. The CDR3 has 15 residues. Study-wide points: Usually a TCR sequence was rare, but some public TCRs were found in many donors.

A word on this clone: Its antigen is undetermined.

60 Vbeta and 13 Jbeta primers were used in PCR. In the study's own analysis: Around 10 million of the 80 million or so unique TCR beta chains counted in a later analysis were shared. Method: immunoSEQ multiplex PCR; TCRdb's copy keeps in-frame clones and lacks some. V, J and clone size are taken as reported in that table, and D and trimming were inferred from the DNA itself. Here the sample spans 120,000 or so clones, 77% being singletons. The gene calls are TRBV5-1 and TRBJ2-2, with D possibly TRBD1 on 6 matching bases. Material: PBMCs. This TCR derives from a man younger than 35 in good health and CMV-seropositive. In DNA, the CDR3 is TGCGCCAGCAGCGGGGGACACCAGAACACCGGGGAGCTGTTTTTT. It specifies CASSGGHQNTGELFF.